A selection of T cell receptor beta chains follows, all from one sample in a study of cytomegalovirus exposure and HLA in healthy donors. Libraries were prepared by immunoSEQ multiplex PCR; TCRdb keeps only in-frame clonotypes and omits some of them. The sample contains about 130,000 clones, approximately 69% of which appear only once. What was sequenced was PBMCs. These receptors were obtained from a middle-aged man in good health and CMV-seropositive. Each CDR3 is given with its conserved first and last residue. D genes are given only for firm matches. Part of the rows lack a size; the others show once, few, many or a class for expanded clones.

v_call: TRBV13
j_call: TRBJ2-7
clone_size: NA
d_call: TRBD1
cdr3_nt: TGTGCCAGCAGCTTCCGGACAGGGGACCACGAGCAGTACTTC
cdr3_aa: CASSFRTGDHEQYF

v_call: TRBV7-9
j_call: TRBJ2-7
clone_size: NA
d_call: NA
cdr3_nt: TGTGCCAGCAGCTTAGTAGGGAGCCACACTCTTCCCTACGAGCAGTACTTC
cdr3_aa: CASSLVGSHTLPYEQYF

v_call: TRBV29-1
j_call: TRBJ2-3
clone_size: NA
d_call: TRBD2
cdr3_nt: TGCAGCGTGGGGGGTGGACTAGCCCCCCGCGATACGCAGTATTTT
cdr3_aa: CSVGGGLAPRDTQYF

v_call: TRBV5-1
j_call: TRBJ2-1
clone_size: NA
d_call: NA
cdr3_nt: TGCGCCAGCAGCGACTGGGGAGACAATGAGCAGTTCTTC
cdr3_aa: CASSDWGDNEQFF

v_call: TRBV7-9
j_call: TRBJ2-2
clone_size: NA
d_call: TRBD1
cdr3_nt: TGTGCCAGCAACCGACAGGGAAACACCGGGGAGCTGTTTTTT
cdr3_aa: CASNRQGNTGELFF

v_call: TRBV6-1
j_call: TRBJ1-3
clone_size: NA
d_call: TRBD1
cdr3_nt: TGTGCCAGCAGTCCGGGACAGGCTGGAAACACCATATATTTT
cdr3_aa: CASSPGQAGNTIYF

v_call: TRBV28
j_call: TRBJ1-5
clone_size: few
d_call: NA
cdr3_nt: TGTGCCAGCAGTTCGCCGCGGGGGCTAGATCAGCCCCAGCATTTT
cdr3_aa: CASSSPRGLDQPQHF

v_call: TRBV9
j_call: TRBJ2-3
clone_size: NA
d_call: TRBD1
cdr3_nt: TGTGCCAGCAGCGTCGGGACAGCAGATACGCAGTATTTT
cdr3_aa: CASSVGTADTQYF

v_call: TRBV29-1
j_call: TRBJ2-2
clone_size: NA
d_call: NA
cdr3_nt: TGCAGCGTTGTTTGGCAGGGGAACACCGGGGAGCTGTTTTTT
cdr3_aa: CSVVWQGNTGELFF

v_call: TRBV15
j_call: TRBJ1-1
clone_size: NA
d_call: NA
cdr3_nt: TGTGCCACCAGCAGAGATCGGAGGACTGAAGCTTTCTTT
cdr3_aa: CATSRDRRTEAFF

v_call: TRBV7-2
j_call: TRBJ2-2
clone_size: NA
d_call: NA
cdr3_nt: TGTGCCAGCAGCTCGACAGACACCGGGGAGCTGTTTTTT
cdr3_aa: CASSSTDTGELFF

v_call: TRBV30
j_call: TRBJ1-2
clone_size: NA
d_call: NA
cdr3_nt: TGTGCCTGGAAACAGCAACCCGCTAACTATGGCTACACCTTC
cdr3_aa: CAWKQQPANYGYTF

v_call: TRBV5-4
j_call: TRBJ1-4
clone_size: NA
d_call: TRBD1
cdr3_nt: TGTGCCAGCAGCGAACCGACAGGGGAACTGTTTTTT
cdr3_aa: CASSEPTGELFF

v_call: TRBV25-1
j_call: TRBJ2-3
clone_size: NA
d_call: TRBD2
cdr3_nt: TGTGCCAGCAGTGAATCTGGAGCGGGAGGCACAGATACGCAGTATTTT
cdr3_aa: CASSESGAGGTDTQYF

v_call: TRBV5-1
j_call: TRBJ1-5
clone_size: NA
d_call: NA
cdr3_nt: TGCGCCAGCAGCTTGGGAGAGAATCAGCCCCAGCATTTT
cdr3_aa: CASSLGENQPQHF

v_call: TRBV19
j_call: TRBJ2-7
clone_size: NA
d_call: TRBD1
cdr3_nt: TGTGCCAGTAGTATGGGGCAGGGGGCTTACGAGCAGTACTTC
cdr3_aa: CASSMGQGAYEQYF

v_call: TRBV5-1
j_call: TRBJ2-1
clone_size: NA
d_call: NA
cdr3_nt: TGCGCCAGCAGCTTATACCGGGGGATCAACAATGAGCAGTTCTTC
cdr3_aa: CASSLYRGINNEQFF

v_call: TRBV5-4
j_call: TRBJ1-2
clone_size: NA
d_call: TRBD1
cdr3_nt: TGTGCCAGCAGCCCTGGGACAGGGGGAACCTATGGCTACACCTTC
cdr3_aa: CASSPGTGGTYGYTF

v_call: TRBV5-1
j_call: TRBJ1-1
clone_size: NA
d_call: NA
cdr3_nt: TGCGCCAGCAGCTTGGGACAGGACGTGAGATACACTGAAGCTTTCTTT
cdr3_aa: CASSLGQDVRYTEAFF

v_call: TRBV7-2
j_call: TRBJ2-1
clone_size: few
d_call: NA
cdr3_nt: TGTGCCAGCAGCACTGTGGGTACTAGCAGTGAGCAGTTCTTC
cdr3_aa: CASSTVGTSSEQFF

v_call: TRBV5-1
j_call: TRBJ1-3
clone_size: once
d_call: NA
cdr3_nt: TGCGCCAGCAGCTTGGGTCAGAAGGGAAACACCATATATTTT
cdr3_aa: CASSLGQKGNTIYF

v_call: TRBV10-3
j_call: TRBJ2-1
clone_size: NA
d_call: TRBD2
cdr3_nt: TGTGCCATCAGTGATTCCTCCGGGACTAGCGGATACAATGAGCAGTTCTTC
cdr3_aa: CAISDSSGTSGYNEQFF

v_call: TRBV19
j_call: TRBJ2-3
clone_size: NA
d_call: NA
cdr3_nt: TGTGCCAGTAGTATAGATGCAGGCAGGGGGGCAGATACGCAGTATTTT
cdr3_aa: CASSIDAGRGADTQYF

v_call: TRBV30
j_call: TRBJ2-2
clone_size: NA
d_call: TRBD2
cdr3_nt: TGTGCCTGGAGTTTCCAGGGAGGGACCGGGGAGCTGTTTTTT
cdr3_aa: CAWSFQGGTGELFF

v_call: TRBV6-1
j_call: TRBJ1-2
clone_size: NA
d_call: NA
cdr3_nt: TGTGCCAGCAGTGCACAGGGTTGGGGTGGCTACACCTTC
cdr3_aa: CASSAQGWGGYTF

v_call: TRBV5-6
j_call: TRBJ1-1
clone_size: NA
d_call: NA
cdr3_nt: TGTGCCAGCAGCTTGGATGTCGGACAGATGAACACTGAAGCTTTCTTT
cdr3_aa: CASSLDVGQMNTEAFF

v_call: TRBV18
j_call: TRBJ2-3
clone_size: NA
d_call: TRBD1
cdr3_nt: TGTGCCAGCTCACCTTCGGACAGGCGCACAGATACGCAGTATTTT
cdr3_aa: CASSPSDRRTDTQYF

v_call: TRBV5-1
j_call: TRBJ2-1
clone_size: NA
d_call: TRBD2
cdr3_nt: TGCGCCAGCAGCCCCCTGGGCGCGGGGGGGATAAATCGCAATGAGCAGTTCTTC
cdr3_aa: CASSPLGAGGINRNEQFF

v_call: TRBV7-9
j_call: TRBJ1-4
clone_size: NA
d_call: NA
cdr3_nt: TGTGCCAGCAGCTTAGGGACATTGGGAGAAAAACTGTTTTTT
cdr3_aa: CASSLGTLGEKLFF

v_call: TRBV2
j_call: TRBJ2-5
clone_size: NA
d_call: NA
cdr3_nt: TGTGCCAGCAGTGACGGGACCCAGTACTTC
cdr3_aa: CASSDGTQYF

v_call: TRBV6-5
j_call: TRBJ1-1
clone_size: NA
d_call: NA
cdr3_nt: TGTGCCAGCAGCCGCGGGCGAGGGAGGAACACTGAAGCTTTCTTT
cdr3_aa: CASSRGRGRNTEAFF

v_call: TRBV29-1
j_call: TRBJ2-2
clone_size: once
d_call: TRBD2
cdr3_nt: TGCAGCGTTTCTACTAGCGGAACTACTCACACCGGGGAGCTGTTTTTT
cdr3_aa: CSVSTSGTTHTGELFF

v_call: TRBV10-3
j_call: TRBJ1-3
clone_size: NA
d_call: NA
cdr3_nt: TGTGCCATCAGATCGGACAGAGACTCTGGAAACACCATATATTTT
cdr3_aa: CAIRSDRDSGNTIYF

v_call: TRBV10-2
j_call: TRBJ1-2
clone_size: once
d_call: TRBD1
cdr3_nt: TGCGCCAGCAGTCGGGGACAGGATTATGGCTACACCTTC
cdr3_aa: CASSRGQDYGYTF

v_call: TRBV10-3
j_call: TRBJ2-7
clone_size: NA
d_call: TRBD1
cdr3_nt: TGTGCCATCAGGGGACAGCCCTACGAGCAGTACTTC
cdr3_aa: CAIRGQPYEQYF